The next 21 T cell receptor beta chains were all read from a single sample in a study of T cell changes during pregnancy in multiple sclerosis. The protocol was immunoSEQ multiplex PCR, while the TCRdb copy is restricted to in-frame clones and leaves out a portion. The data show about 39,000 clones, roughly 94% seen once. The starting material was peripheral blood, obtained in the third trimester of pregnancy. The receptors stem from a female donor with multiple sclerosis, enrolled in a pregnancy study.

This chain uses TRBV6-5 with TRBJ1-6; the match to TRBD1 covers 7 bases. The CDR3 is 13 amino acids. Germline V gene lookup returns CDR1 MNHEY and CDR2 SVGAGI. Trimming took 4 bases from V and 8 from J; bases not matched to a gene: 2. The CDR3 coding sequence is TGTGCCAGCAGTTGGGACAGAGATTCACCCCTCCACTTT. This gives the protein CASSWDRDSPLHF.

The gene calls are TRBV5-1 and TRBJ1-3, with 8 nucleotides matching TRBD1. This CDR3 is 16 amino acids long. V lost 4 bases to trimming and J lost 4 bases; unmatched junction nucleotides: 10. Germline CDR1 SGHRS, CDR2 YFSETQ. CDR3 in amino acids: CASSVNPTGVGNTIYF. CDR3 coding DNA: TGCGCCAGCAGCGTAAACCCGACAGGGGTAGGAAACACCATATATTTT.

The V call is TRBV7-9, the J call TRBJ2-3, with TRBD2 identical over 12 bases. The CDR3 has 16 residues. Germline CDR1 and CDR2: SEHNR and FQNEAQ (reference sequence). The junction had 6 bases not matched to a gene; V was cut back by 4 bases and J by 4 bases. CDR3 nucleotides: TGTGCCAGCAGCTCCCGACTAGCGGGGGCACCAGATACGCAGTATTTT. Its protein product is CASSSRLAGAPDTQYF. Together with reference TRBV7-9 and TRBJ2-3, the CDR3 gives the full variable domain: DTGVSQNPRHKITKRGQNVTFRCDPISEHNRLYWYRQTLGQGPEFLTYFQNEAQLEKSRLLSDRFSAERPKGSFSTLEIQRTEQGDSAMYLCASSSRLAGAPDTQYFGPGTRLTVL.

The chain uses TRBV6-5 and TRBJ1-1; D remains unclear. Germline CDR1 reads MNHEY; CDR2 reads SVGAGI. Trimming left V 0 bases short and J 5 bases short, with 7 bases between. This CDR3 contains 13 residues. CDR3: CASSYSMQTEAFF. CDR3 bases: TGTGCCAGCAGTTACTCGATGCAGACTGAAGCTTTCTTT.

The chain carries TRBV6-6 and TRBJ2-1; 14 nucleotides match TRBD2. Germline CDR1 and CDR2: MNHNY and SVGAGI (reference sequence). The CDR3 covers 16 residues. V was clipped by 5 bases and J by 7 bases; unmatched bases: 7. CDR3 nucleotides: TGTGCCAGCAGTCAGGGGACTAGCGGGAGTCAGAATGAGCAGTTCTTC. It translates to CASSQGTSGSQNEQFF.

This clone was seen once. V usage is TRBV4-1 and J usage is TRBJ2-1; 7 nucleotides agree with TRBD2. Unmatched junction bases numbered 3, after V lost 5 bases and J lost 8 bases. Germline CDR1 is MGHRA and CDR2 is YSYEKL. CDR3 length: 12 amino acids. CDR3 region: CASSLTSYEQFF. The CDR3 bases are TGCGCCAGCAGCTTGACTAGCTATGAGCAGTTCTTC.

V gene TRBV7-9 combines with J gene TRBJ2-5; D is undetermined. Trimming pared 1 base from V and 0 bases from J, leaving 12 bases between. Germline V lookup: CDR1 SEHNR, CDR2 FQNEAQ (reference sequence). The CDR3 loop spans 16 amino acids. This CDR3 is CASSLGSGAYQETQYF. CDR3 DNA sequence: TGTGCCAGCAGCTTAGGGTCCGGAGCGTACCAAGAGACCCAGTACTTC.

The genes are TRBV7-2 and TRBJ2-1, with TRBD2 as a possible D gene (5 bases). Per the germline V gene, CDR1 is SGHTA and CDR2 is FQGNSA. CDR3 length: 15 residues. V was shortened by 0 bases and J by 7 bases, with 13 bases between the two germline ends. The CDR3 sequence is CASSLASLGLNEQFF. The CDR3 DNA is TGTGCCAGCAGCTTAGCCTCTCTCGGACTGAATGAGCAGTTCTTC.

The rearrangement joins TRBV11-2 to TRBJ1-4, with a weak D call TRBD1 (6 bases). Trimming removed 1 base from V and 8 bases from J, with 20 bases in between. CDR3 length: 17 residues. CDR1 SGHAT and CDR2 FQNNGV come from the germline V gene. CDR3 sequence: CASSLGLLLGAKEKLFF. The CDR3 region has the DNA TGTGCCAGCAGCTTAGGGTTGTTGTTGGGGGCGAAGGAAAAACTGTTTTTT.

The chain combines TRBV7-6 with TRBJ2-7; 8 bases match TRBD2. Germline V lookup: CDR1 SGHVS, CDR2 FNYEAQ. Trimming at V came to 5 bases and at J to 0 bases, leaving 12 bases not matched to a gene. There are 17 residues in the CDR3. The CDR3 DNA is TGTGCCAGCAGCCACCCGGGGGGGTCGCTTAGCTCCTACGAGCAGTACTTC. It is translated as CASSHPGGSLSSYEQYF.

This clone has just one count. The chain has TRBV5-1 and TRBJ2-1; 9 positions match TRBD1. The CDR3 has 15 amino acids. The junction had 12 bases not matched to a gene; V was cut back by 0 bases and J by 14 bases. Germline V gene data show CDR1 as SGHRS and CDR2 as YFSETQ. CDR3 nucleotide sequence: TGCGCCAGCAGCTTGGCTGGGCGTTCGGGACAGGGAGAGTTCTTC. Protein sequence: CASSLAGRSGQGEFF.

The rearrangement joins TRBV6-1 to TRBJ2-1; D is possibly TRBD1 (6 bases). Trimming shortened V by 3 bases and J by 3 bases, and 12 bases separated the two germline ends. Germline V CDR1 and CDR2: MNHNS, SASEGT. The CDR3 is 15 amino acids. The DNA of the CDR3 is TGTGCCAGCAGTGAGCAGGGGTCACACTACAATGAGCAGTTCTTC. This codes for CASSEQGSHYNEQFF.

The chain combines TRBV5-1 with TRBJ1-1; 7 nucleotides match TRBD1. This CDR3 has 18 residues. CDR1 is SGHRS, CDR2 YFSETQ, per germline. The trim removed 1 base at V and 0 bases at J, leaving 12 bases unmatched. CDR3 loop: CASSLSDRARGVNTEAFF. CDR3 bases: TGCGCCAGCAGCTTGAGCGACAGGGCAAGGGGAGTGAACACTGAAGCTTTCTTT.

The rearrangement joins TRBV27 to TRBJ1-1, with D possibly TRBD1 on 5 matching bases. The germline CDR1 and CDR2 sequences are MNHEY and SMNVEV (reference sequence). V lost 6 bases and J 0 bases, leaving 14 bases between the germline ends. CDR3 size: 15 residues. The DNA of the CDR3 is TGTGCCAGCAGGGCTAATAGACAGTTGAACACTGAAGCTTTCTTT. Translating gives CASRANRQLNTEAFF.

This rearrangement joins TRBV7-2 to TRBJ2-1; 9 positions agree with TRBD2. Germline V gene lookup returns CDR1 SGHTA and CDR2 FQGNSA. CDR3 size: 15 residues. Losses at the gene ends were 2 bases for V and 10 bases for J; bases not matched to a gene: 9. CDR3 region: CASSLISAGGREQFF. In DNA, the CDR3 is TGTGCCAGCAGCTTAATTTCGGCGGGGGGGAGGGAGCAGTTCTTC.

The chain recombines TRBV4-3 with TRBJ2-3, with TRBD2 matching over 9 bases. V lost 0 bases and J lost 3; bases outside the gene matches: 13. Germline-derived CDR1 and CDR2 are LGHNA and YSLEER. The CDR3 length is 19 residues. CDR3 nucleotide sequence: TGCGCCAGCAGCCAAGATGGACTAGCGAGGGGGCCTGTGACAGATACGCAGTATTTT. Protein: CASSQDGLARGPVTDTQYF.

V and J are TRBV18 and TRBJ2-1; D call uncertain. Germline values: CDR1 KGHSH, CDR2 LQKENI. Trimming removed 4 bases from V and 5 bases from J, with 18 bases in between. There are 16 residues in the CDR3. The CDR3: CASSRASTSYNNEQFF. The CDR3, as DNA: TGTGCCAGCTCACGCGCTAGTACCTCATATAACAATGAGCAGTTCTTC.

The chain has TRBV27 and TRBJ1-2; no clear D gene. Germline V gene data show CDR1 as MNHEY and CDR2 as SMNVEV (reference sequence). V was shortened by 5 bases and J by 3 bases, with 10 bases between the two germline ends. This CDR3 has 13 amino acids. CDR3 amino acids: CASSAYRDYGYTF. CDR3 sequence (DNA): TGTGCCAGCAGTGCCTATCGGGACTATGGCTACACCTTC.

The chain combines TRBV11-1 with TRBJ1-1, with TRBD1 as a possible D gene (6 bases). Trimming took off 3 bases at V and 6 bases at J, with 17 bases between the two ends. The CDR3 is made up of 15 amino acids. CDR1 and CDR2 from the germline V gene are SGHAT and FQDESV (reference sequence). CDR3 DNA sequence: TGTGCCAGCAGCTTCAACGCGGGGGCTCGTGCTGAAGCTTTCTTT. Amino acid sequence: CASSFNAGARAEAFF. Full variable domain (missing parts from reference TRBV11-1 and TRBJ1-1): EAEVAQSPRYKITEKSQAVAFWCDPISGHATLYWYRQILGQGPELLVQFQDESVVDDSQLPKDRFSAERLKGVDSTLKIQPAELGDSAMYLCASSFNAGARAEAFFGQGTRLTVV.

The CDR3 DNA follows: TGCGCCAGCAGCCAAGTTGGAGGAACGGGGGATGAGCAGTTCTTC. It yields the protein CASSQVGGTGDEQFF. The genes are TRBV4-3 and TRBJ2-1; D is possibly TRBD2 (6 bases). The germline V gene has CDR1 LGHNA and CDR2 YSLEER. V was pared by 1 base and J by 8 bases, with 15 bases between. The CDR3 consists of 15 residues.

As DNA, the CDR3 is TGCGCCAGCAGCTGGCCTAGTAACGGGACTGCTACCGGGGAGCTGTTTTTT. It encodes CASSWPSNGTATGELFF. This chain links TRBV5-1 with TRBJ2-2, with a possible D match to TRBD2 (6 bases). The CDR3 spans 17 residues. Per germline, CDR1 SGHRS and CDR2 YFSETQ. V lost 3 bases and J 5 bases, leaving 20 bases between the germline ends.